This T cell receptor beta chain was sequenced for a study of response to subunit inactivated influenza vaccine. There are a few counts of this clonotype. Antigen specificity is unknown. Notes on the study in general: The authors suggested that every seasonal influenza vaccination recruits few new T cells.

TCRdb independently ran MiXCR on the RT-PCR reads; one entry per CDR3 protein. The table includes about 520,000 distinct CDR3 sequences, about 7.2% detected once. Germline V gene sequence: CDR1 SGHTA, CDR2 FQGNSA. V lost 5 bases to trimming and J lost 2 bases; unmatched junction nucleotides: 8. CDR3 length: 16 residues. The specimen was PBMCs from blood, collected about 24 months after vaccination. The clonotype was recovered from a man aged 50 to 69 who received an inactivated influenza vaccine. The chain uses TRBV7-2 and TRBJ2-3, with 9 bases fitting TRBD1. The CDR3 DNA reads as TGTGCCAGCAGCGGACCTACAGGGGGCTCCACAGATACGCAGTATTTT. This sequence encodes CASSGPTGGSTDTQYF.